This TCR beta chain is from a study of T-cell reconstitution after alpha-beta-depleted transplantation in children. Overall study results and limits: After transplant, at about two months, alpha-beta T cells were reportedly derived from several hundred expanded graft clones. One year after transplant, T-cell counts and diversity came mostly from newly produced T cells.

A TCRbeta library incorporating unique molecular identifiers was prepared. TCRdb re-derived calls from the PCR reads in MiXCR, one entry per CDR3 protein. The repertoire holds 440,000 or so distinct CDR3 sequences, with approximately 41% as singletons. Trimming pared 5 bases from V and 7 bases from J, leaving 14 bases between. CDR1 SGHTA and CDR2 FQGTGA come from the germline V gene. This CDR3 spans 14 amino acids. The sample holds a few counts of this clonotype. The antigen remains undetermined. The chain recombines TRBV7-3 with TRBJ2-2; D is uncertain. The sequences come from PBMCs, collected before TCRalphabeta/CD19-depleted stem cell transplant. The TCR was taken from a girl aged 2-15 years with aplastic anemia, due to receive a stem cell transplant. CDR3 nucleotides: TGTGCCAGCAGCCCCCGACCCGGAGACGGGGAGCTGTTTTTT. It codes for CASSPRPGDGELFF. Supplemented by reference TRBV7-3 and TRBJ2-2, the full variable domain reads GAGVSQTPSNKVTEKGKYVELRCDPISGHTALYWYRQSLGQGPEFLIYFQGTGAADDSGLPNDRFFAVRPEGSVSTLKIQRTERGDSAVYLCASSPRPGDGELFFGEGSRLTVL.